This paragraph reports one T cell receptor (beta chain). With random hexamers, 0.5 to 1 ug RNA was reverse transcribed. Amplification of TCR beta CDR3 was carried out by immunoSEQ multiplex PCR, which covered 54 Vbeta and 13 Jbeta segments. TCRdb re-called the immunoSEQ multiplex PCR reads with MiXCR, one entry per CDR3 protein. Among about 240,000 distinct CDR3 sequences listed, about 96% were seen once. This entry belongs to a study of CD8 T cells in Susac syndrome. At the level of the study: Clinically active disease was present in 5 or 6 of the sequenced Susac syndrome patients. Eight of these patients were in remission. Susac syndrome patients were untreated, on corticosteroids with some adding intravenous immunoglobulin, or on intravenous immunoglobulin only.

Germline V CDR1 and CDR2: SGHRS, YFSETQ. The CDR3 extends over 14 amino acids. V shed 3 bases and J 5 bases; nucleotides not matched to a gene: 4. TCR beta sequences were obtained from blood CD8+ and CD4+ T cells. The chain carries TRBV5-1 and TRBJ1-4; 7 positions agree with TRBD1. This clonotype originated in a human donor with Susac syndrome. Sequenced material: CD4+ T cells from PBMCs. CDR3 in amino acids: CASSSDRENEKLFF. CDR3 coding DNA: TGCGCCAGCAGCTCCGACAGGGAAAATGAAAAACTGTTTTTT. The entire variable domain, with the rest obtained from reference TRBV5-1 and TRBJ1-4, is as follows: KAGVTQTPRYLIKTRGQQVTLSCSPISGHRSVSWYQQTPGQGLQFLFEYFSETQRNKGNFPGRFSGRQFSNSRSEMNVSTLELGDSALYLCASSSDRENEKLFFGSGTQLSVL.